The clone carrying this TCR beta chain was counted ten times or more. These data belong to a study of early T cells in non-severe SARS-CoV-2 infection. Looking at the study overall: Bulk RNA from unsorted whole blood was sequenced; chains were unpaired.

This CDR3 contains 12 residues. The V gene's germline CDR1 is MNHEY and CDR2 SMNVEV (reference sequence). Between the trimmed V and J ends, which lost 7 bases and 15 bases, there was a span of 16 bases. TCRdb passed the 5' RACE reads through MiXCR, listing each CDR3 protein once. In the table there are approximately 60,000 distinct CDR3 sequences, around an eighth of which are singletons. The TCR originated in an adult who was a healthcare worker with PCR-confirmed SARS-CoV-2 infection or an uninfected control (not recorded which). The rearrangement joins TRBV27 to TRBJ1-6; D might be TRBD1 (5 bases). The source material was whole blood. The CDR3 DNA is TGTGCCAGCAAAACGGGACCTCGTGGCCTCCACTTT. Translation: CASKTGPRGLHF.